This T cell receptor (beta chain) emerged from a study of T cells in Graves' hyperthyroidism and ophthalmopathy. Study at large: Prior to any treatment, at the point of initial diagnosis, peripheral blood was collected.

Notes on the study in general: Prediction of ophthalmopathy progression came a median around 6 months pre-onset.

This clonotype occurred many times. Its antigen is still unknown. V was shortened by 5 bases and J by 5 bases, with 27 bases between the two germline ends. The CDR3 consists of 17 residues. In germline, CDR1 is DFQATT, CDR2 SNEGSKA (reference sequence). Amplification yielded TCR beta CDR3 regions, with RNA transcripts as the source. HTBI primers were employed in a first-round RT-PCR of the TCR CDR3. TCRdb re-called the multiplex PCR reads through MiXCR, storing one row per CDR3 protein. In the table there are roughly 400,000 distinct CDR3 sequences, roughly 14% of which are singletons. The sample taken for sequencing was blood. The TCR was taken from a woman aged 18 to 35 with Graves' hyperthyroidism that later progressed to Graves' ophthalmopathy. The chain uses TRBV20-1 and TRBJ1-2; D is unclear. The CDR3 sequence: CSALSKDGRRSGYGYTF. CDR3 coding DNA: TGCAGTGCTCTCTCTAAAGATGGGAGGCGCTCTGGGTATGGCTACACCTTC.